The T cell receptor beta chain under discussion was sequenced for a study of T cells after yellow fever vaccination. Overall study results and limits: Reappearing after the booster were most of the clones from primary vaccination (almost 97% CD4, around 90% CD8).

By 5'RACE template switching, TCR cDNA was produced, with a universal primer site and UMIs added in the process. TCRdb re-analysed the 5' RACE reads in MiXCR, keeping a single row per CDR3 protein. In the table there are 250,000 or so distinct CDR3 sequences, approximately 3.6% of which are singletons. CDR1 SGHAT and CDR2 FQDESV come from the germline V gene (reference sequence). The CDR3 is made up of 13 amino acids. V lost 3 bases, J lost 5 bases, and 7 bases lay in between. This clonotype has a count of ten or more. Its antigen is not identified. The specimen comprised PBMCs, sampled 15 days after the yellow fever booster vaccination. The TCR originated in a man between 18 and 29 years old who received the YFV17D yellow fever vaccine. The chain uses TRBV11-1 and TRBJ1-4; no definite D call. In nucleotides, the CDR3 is TGTGCCAGCAGCTTGAACAGAAATGAAAAACTGTTTTTT. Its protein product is CASSLNRNEKLFF.